This TCR beta chain was sequenced during a study of T cell responses to AZD1222 COVID-19 vaccine. Study results and caveats: Unmutated variant regions are reportedly targeted by nearly half of spike-specific TCRs. Repertoire sampling occurred only after the peak T cell response.

The protocol was immunoSEQ multiplex PCR, while the TCRdb copy is restricted to in-frame clones and leaves out a portion. The table includes 95,000 to 100,000 clones, 88% detected once. The V gene lost 5 bases and the J gene lost 3 bases, with 5 bases spanning the gap. The CDR3 has 11 residues. About this clone itself: Its antigen is as yet unknown.

This sequence joins TRBV12-3 or TRBV12-4 and TRBJ2-7; D gene unclear. The source is an adult who received the AZD1222 COVID-19 vaccine. The material was peripheral blood, obtained 28 days after the second AZD1222 dose. CDR3 in amino acids: CASSPRYEQYF. As DNA, the CDR3 is TGTGCCAGCAGTCCTCGCTACGAGCAGTACTTC.